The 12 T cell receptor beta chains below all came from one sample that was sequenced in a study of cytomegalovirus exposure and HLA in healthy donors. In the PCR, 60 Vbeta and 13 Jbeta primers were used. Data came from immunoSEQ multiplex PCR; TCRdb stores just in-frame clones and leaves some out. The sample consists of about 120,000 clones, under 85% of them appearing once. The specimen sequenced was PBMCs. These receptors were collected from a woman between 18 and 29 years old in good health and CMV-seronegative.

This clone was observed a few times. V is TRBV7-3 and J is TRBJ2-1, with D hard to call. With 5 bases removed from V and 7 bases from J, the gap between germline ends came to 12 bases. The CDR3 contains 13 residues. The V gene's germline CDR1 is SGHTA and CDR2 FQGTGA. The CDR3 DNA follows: TGTGCCAGCAGCAAAGCTGGGCTGAATGAGCAGTTCTTC. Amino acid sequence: CASSKAGLNEQFF.

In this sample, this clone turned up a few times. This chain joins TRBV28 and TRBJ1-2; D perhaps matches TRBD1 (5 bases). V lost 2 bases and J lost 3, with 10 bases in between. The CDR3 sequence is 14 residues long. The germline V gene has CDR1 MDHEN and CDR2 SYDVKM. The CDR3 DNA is TGTGCCAGCAGTTTACCCAGGGCTTACTATGGCTACACCTTC. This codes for CASSLPRAYYGYTF.

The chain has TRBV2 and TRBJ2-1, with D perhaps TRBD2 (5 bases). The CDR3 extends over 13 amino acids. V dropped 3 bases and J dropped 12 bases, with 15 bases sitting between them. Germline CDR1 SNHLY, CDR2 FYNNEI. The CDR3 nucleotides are TGTGCCAGCAGTGATTTGGCTAGCTTCCCGCAGTTCTTC. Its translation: CASSDLASFPQFF.

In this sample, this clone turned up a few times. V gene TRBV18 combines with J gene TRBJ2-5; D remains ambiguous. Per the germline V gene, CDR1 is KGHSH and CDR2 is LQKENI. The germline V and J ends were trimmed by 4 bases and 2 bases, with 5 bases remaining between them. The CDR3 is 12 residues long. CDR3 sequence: CASSRQQETQYF. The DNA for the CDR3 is TGTGCCAGCTCACGGCAGCAAGAGACCCAGTACTTC.

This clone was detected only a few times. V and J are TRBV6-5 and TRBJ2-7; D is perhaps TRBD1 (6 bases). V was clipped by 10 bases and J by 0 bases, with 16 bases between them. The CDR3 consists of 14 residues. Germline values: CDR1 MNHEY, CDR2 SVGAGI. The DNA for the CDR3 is TGTGCCACAAGCTCACAGGGCCCCTCCTACGAGCAGTACTTC. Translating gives CATSSQGPSYEQYF.

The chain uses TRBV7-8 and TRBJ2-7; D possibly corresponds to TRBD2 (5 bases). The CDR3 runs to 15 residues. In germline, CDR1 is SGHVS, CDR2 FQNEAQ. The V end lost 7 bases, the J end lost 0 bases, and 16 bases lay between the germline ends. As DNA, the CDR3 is TGTGCCAGCACGCAGCGGACCGAGAGCTCCTACGAGCAGTACTTC. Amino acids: CASTQRTESSYEQYF.

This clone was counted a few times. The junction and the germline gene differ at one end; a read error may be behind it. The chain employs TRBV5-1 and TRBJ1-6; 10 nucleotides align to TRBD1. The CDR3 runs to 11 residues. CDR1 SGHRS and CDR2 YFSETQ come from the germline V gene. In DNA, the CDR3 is TGCGCCAGCAGTCGATGGACAGGGGGGAGATTT. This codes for CASSRWTGGRF.

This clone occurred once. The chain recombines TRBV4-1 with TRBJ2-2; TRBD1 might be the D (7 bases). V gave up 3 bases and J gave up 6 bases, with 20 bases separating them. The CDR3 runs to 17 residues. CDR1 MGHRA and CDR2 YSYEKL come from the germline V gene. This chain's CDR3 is CASSQVHPGQRAGELFF. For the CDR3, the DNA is TGCGCCAGCAGCCAGGTACATCCGGGACAGCGGGCCGGGGAGCTGTTTTTT.

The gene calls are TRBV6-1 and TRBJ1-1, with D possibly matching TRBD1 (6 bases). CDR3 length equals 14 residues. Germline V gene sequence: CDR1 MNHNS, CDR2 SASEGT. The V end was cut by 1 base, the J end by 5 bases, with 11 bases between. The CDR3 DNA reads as TGTGCCAGCAGTGAAGTCCAGGGGTGGACTGAAGCTTTCTTT. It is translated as CASSEVQGWTEAFF.

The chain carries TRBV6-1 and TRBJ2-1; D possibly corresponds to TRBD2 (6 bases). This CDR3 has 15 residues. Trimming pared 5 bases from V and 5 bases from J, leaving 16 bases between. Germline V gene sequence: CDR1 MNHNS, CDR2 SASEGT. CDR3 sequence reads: CASSQPGTRNNEQFF. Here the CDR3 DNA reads TGTGCCAGCAGTCAGCCCGGGACTCGCAACAATGAGCAGTTCTTC.

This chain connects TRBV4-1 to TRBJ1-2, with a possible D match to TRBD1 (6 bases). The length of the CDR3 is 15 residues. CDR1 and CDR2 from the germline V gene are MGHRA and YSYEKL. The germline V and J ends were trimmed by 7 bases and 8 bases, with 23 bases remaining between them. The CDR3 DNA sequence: TGCGCCAGCACCCTACGGCCACAGGGTGATTACGGCTACACCTTC. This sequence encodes CASTLRPQGDYGYTF.

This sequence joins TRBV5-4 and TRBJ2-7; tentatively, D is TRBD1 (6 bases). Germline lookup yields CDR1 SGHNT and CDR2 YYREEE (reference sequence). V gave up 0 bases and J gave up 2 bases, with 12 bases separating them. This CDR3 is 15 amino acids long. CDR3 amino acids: CASSLVSRGAYEQYF. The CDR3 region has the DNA TGTGCCAGCAGCTTGGTGAGCAGGGGAGCCTACGAGCAGTACTTC.